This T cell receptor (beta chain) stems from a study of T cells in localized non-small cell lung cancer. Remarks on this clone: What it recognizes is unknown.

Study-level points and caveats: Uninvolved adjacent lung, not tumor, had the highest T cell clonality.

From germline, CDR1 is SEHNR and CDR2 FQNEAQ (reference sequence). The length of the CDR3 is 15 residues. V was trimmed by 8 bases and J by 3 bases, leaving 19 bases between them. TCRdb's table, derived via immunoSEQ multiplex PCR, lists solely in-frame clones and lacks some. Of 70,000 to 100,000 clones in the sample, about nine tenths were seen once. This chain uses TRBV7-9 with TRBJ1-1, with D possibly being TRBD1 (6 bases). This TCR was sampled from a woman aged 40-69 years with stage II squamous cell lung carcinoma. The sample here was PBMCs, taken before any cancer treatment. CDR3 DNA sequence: TGTGCCAGCCTGGGGGCACAAAGACAGGACACTGAAGCTTTCTTT. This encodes CASLGAQRQDTEAFF.